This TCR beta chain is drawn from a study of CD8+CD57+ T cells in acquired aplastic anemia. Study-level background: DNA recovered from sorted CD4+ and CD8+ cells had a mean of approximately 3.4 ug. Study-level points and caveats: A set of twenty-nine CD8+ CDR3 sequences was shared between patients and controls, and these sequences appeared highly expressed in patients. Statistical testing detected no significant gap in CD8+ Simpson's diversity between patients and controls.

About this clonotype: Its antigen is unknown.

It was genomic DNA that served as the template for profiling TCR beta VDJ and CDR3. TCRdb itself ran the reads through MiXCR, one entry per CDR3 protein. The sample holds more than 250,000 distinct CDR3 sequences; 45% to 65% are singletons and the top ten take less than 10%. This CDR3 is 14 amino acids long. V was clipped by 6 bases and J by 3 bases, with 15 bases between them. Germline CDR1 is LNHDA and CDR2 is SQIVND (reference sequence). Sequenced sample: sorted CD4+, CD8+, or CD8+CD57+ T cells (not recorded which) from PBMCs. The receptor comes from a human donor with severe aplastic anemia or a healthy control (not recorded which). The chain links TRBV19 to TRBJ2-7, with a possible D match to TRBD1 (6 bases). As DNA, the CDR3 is TGTGCCAGTAGGAGCCGGGACATACTCTACGAGCAGTACTTC. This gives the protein CASRSRDILYEQYF.